This T cell receptor (beta chain) originates from a study of CD4 T cells in relation to SARS-CoV-2 and coronaviruses. Whole-study context: After less than eleven days of antigen culture, PBMC TCR beta CDR3s were sequenced.

Study-level findings and limits: Monoreactive clones expanded significantly more to SARS-CoV-2 than crossreactive clones did.

About this clone itself: Its cognate antigen is unknown.

Unexposed donor CD4+ T cells date from about 2010-2019, before the COVID-19 pandemic. Isolation of CD4+ T cells took place after about 10 days in culture. Testing used SARS-CoV-2 S/N and four cold-coronavirus spikes on unexposed-donor CD4+ T cells, cells permitting. PBMCs were plated at a few million per well in IL-2-containing medium. The CDR3 totals 14 residues. Trimming removed 6 bases from V and 9 bases from J; junction bases left unmatched: 6. The germline CDR1 and CDR2 sequences are MNHEY and SMNVEV (reference sequence). Here immunoSEQ multiplex PCR was the method, and the copy in TCRdb shows in-frame clones only, minus some. The table has 20,000 to 25,000 clones, 76% seen once.

Input material: CD4+ T cells from PBMCs, cultured in vitro. This TCR was sampled from a human donor in good health. This chain connects TRBV27 to TRBJ2-1; TRBD2 matches 12 bases. In DNA, the CDR3 is TGTGCCAGCAGCCAGACTAGCGGGAGTGTTGAGCAGTTCTTC. It is translated as CASSQTSGSVEQFF.